Listed below are T cell receptor beta chains from one sample, sequenced in a study of blood T cell repertoires in COVID-19. Profiled with immunoSEQ multiplex PCR; TCRdb holds only in-frame clones, not every one. The sample records approximately 170,000 clones, 80% to 85% being singletons. Sequencing was done on a sample of peripheral blood. These receptors were collected from a human donor with acute or convalescent COVID-19. The donor label of this sample is uncertain. The CDR3 runs from the conserved cysteine through the conserved F or W. The D gene is left open where the match is weak. Clone sizes are given selectively: once, few, many, or a class where the clone is expanded.

v_gene	j_gene	d_gene	abundance	CDR3nt	CDR3aa
TRBV28	TRBJ1-1	TRBD1	-	TGTGCCAGCAGTTTGTGGGAGACAGGGCCTGGGTACACTGAAGCTTTCTTT	CASSLWETGPGYTEAFF
TRBV5-1	TRBJ2-3	-	-	TGCGCCAGCAGCTTGGGACAGATCAAAAGCACAGATACGCAGTATTTT	CASSLGQIKSTDTQYF
TRBV9	TRBJ2-5	-	-	TGTGCCAGCAGCGTTATCCCTCAAGAGACCCAGTACTTC	CASSVIPQETQYF
TRBV19	TRBJ1-5	TRBD1	-	TGTGCCACCCGGGACAGGTGGGATCAGCCCCAGCATTTT	CATRDRWDQPQHF
TRBV3-1/TRBV3-2	TRBJ1-2	TRBD1	-	TGTGCCAGCAGCCAAGGACAGGGTTATGGCTACACCTTC	CASSQGQGYGYTF
TRBV3-1/TRBV3-2	TRBJ2-1	-	once	TGTGCCAGCAGCCTATACAATGAGCAGTTCTTC	CASSLYNEQFF
TRBV5-1	TRBJ2-7	TRBD2	-	TGCGCCAGCAGCTTGGTTAAGGGAAACCTAGCGGGAGGACCCTACGAGCAGTACTTC	CASSLVKGNLAGGPYEQYF
TRBV7-9	TRBJ1-4	-	-	TGTGCCAGCAGCTTGGCTGCAACTAATGAAAAACTGTTTTTT	CASSLAATNEKLFF
TRBV7-2	TRBJ2-7	TRBD1	-	TGTGCCAGCAGCTTTCTGGACAGGGATAACTACGAGCAGTACTTC	CASSFLDRDNYEQYF
TRBV30	TRBJ1-1	TRBD1	-	TGTGCCTGGAGTAGGACATTCGGACAGGGGGATTTGAACACTGAAGCTTTCTTT	CAWSRTFGQGDLNTEAFF
TRBV4-1	TRBJ1-1	-	few	TGCGCCAGCAGCCAAGGCCGATTCGGGGGGCTGAACACTGAAGCTTTCTTT	CASSQGRFGGLNTEAFF
TRBV11-3	TRBJ2-3	TRBD2	-	TGTGCCAGCAGCATCGGGGGGGCCCTCGGGAATACGCAGTATTTT	CASSIGGALGNTQYF
TRBV18	TRBJ2-5	TRBD1	-	TGTGCCAGCTCACGACGGGGACAGGGATGGGAGACCCAGTACTTC	CASSRRGQGWETQYF
TRBV4-1	TRBJ2-7	TRBD2	once	TGCGCCAGCAGCCAAGGGGCGGGAGAACCCTACGAGCAGTACTTC	CASSQGAGEPYEQYF
TRBV7-8	TRBJ1-1	-	-	TGTGCCAGCAGCTTACAAGCCTCGGGAGCTTTCTTT	CASSLQASGAFF
TRBV14	TRBJ2-3	-	-	TGTGCCAGCAGCCAAGCACAGGTTGCTGATACGCAGTATTTT	CASSQAQVADTQYF
TRBV7-2	TRBJ2-4	TRBD2	-	TGTGCCAGCAGCTTAGAGCCTAGCGGGAGTACGGCCAAAAACATTCAGTACTTC	CASSLEPSGSTAKNIQYF
TRBV2	TRBJ2-6	-	once	TGTGCCAGCCGGGGGACAGTTTGGTCTGGGGCCAACGTCCTGACTTTC	CASRGTVWSGANVLTF
TRBV9	TRBJ2-5	TRBD2	-	TGTGCCAGCAGCGTAGGGGCAGCGGGAGGACCAGAGACCCAGTACTTC	CASSVGAAGGPETQYF
TRBV3-1/TRBV3-2	TRBJ1-2	-	-	TGTGCCAGCAGCCCCCAGGGCCAGATGGGCTACACCTTC	CASSPQGQMGYTF
TRBV6-5	TRBJ1-2	TRBD1	-	TGTGCCAGCAGACAGGACAGGACAGCTAACTATGGCTACACCTTC	CASRQDRTANYGYTF
TRBV27	TRBJ1-3	-	few	TGTGCCAGCAGCCGAACAGAACATGGAAACACCATATATTTT	CASSRTEHGNTIYF
TRBV3-1/TRBV3-2	TRBJ1-1	-	-	TGTGCCAGCAGCCAAGATATGGGCCTGAACACTGAAGCTTTCTTT	CASSQDMGLNTEAFF
TRBV25-1	TRBJ2-1	-	-	TGTGCCAGCACCCGACTTCGGGGGTATGAGCAGTTCTTC	CASTRLRGYEQFF
TRBV7-9	TRBJ1-2	-	-	TGTGCCAGCAGCACAGCAGGGGATGGCGGTAACTATGGCTACACCTTC	CASSTAGDGGNYGYTF
TRBV29-1	TRBJ1-2	-	-	TGCAGCGTTCAACGAACCGGGACAACGCGAAGCTACACCTTC	CSVQRTGTTRSYTF
TRBV29-1	TRBJ2-3	TRBD2	-	TGCAGCGCCCCGGGACTAGCGGGAGGCACAGATACGCAGTATTTT	CSAPGLAGGTDTQYF